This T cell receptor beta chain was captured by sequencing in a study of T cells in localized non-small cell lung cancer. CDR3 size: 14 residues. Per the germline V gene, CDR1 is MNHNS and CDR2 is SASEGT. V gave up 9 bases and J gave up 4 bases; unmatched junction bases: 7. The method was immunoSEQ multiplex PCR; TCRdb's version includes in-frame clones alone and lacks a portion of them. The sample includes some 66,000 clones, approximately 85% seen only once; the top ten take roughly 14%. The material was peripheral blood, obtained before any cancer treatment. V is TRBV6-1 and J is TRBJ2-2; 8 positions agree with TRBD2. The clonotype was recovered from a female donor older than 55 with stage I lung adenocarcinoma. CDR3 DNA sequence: TGTGCCAGTTTGGGCACTAGCGGCACCGGGGAGCTGTTTTTT. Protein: CASLGTSGTGELFF.